The 21 T cell receptor beta chains presented below share a single source sample, sequenced in a study of CD8 T cell repertoires and HIV-1 epitope variants. Data came from immunoSEQ multiplex PCR; TCRdb stores just in-frame clones and leaves some out. The profile shows tens of thousands of clones, roughly 80% of them singletons. What was sequenced was uncultured baseline CD8+ T cells from peripheral blood mononuclear cells (PBMCs). The receptors stem from a male donor with HIV.

The V gene is TRBV6-5, the J gene TRBJ2-7, with 11 nucleotides matching TRBD2. The CDR3 is 14 amino acids. With V trimmed by 6 bases and J by 5 bases, 6 bases remained unmatched. Germline CDR1 MNHEY, CDR2 SVGAGI. The CDR3 reads CASRTSGLADEQYF. DNA for the CDR3: TGTGCCAGCAGAACCTCGGGACTAGCGGACGAGCAGTACTTC.

The V call is TRBV19, the J call TRBJ1-4; D is undetermined. V was pared by 5 bases and J by 8 bases, with 9 bases between. CDR3 length: 12 amino acids. Germline CDR1 LNHDA, CDR2 SQIVND (reference sequence). CDR3 bases: TGTGCCAGTAGTGGTAGCCGCGAAAAACTGTTTTTT. Translation gives CASSGSREKLFF.

The V gene is TRBV7-2, the J gene TRBJ1-5, with no clear D. Between the trimmed V and J ends, which lost 4 bases and 8 bases, there was a span of 15 bases. The CDR3 contains 14 residues. Germline V gene sequence: CDR1 SGHTA, CDR2 FQGNSA. The CDR3 region has the DNA TGTGCCAGCAGCTCCTTGGGCATGAATAAGCCCCAGCATTTT. Protein product: CASSSLGMNKPQHF.

The V call is TRBV28, the J call TRBJ2-1; 8 bases map to TRBD2. Per germline, CDR1 MDHEN and CDR2 SYDVKM. Losses at the gene ends were 8 bases for V and 0 bases for J; bases not matched to a gene: 12. CDR3 size: 17 residues. The CDR3 spells CASGKTAGVGSYNEQFF. The CDR3 region has the DNA TGTGCCAGCGGAAAAACAGCGGGAGTGGGCTCCTACAATGAGCAGTTCTTC.

The chain uses TRBV5-1 and TRBJ1-2; TRBD1 matches 11 bases. Germline V CDR1 and CDR2: SGHRS, YFSETQ. After removal of 3 bases from V and 4 bases from J, the junction contained 5 bases not matched to a gene. The CDR3 loop spans 15 amino acids. The CDR3 reads CASSSPGQGVYGYTF. As DNA, the CDR3 is TGCGCCAGCAGCTCCCCGGGACAGGGGGTCTATGGCTACACCTTC.

J is TRBJ1-2 and V is TRBV5-6; D remains ambiguous. Germline CDR1 SGHDT, CDR2 YYEEEE. The CDR3 runs 16 residues. V lost 0 bases and J lost 5, with 17 bases in between. This CDR3 reads CASSLVAGGNGYGYTF. CDR3 sequence (DNA): TGTGCCAGCAGCTTGGTGGCAGGCGGGAACGGTTATGGCTACACCTTC. Supplemented by reference TRBV5-6 and TRBJ1-2, the full variable domain reads DAGVTQSPTHLIKTRGQQVTLRCSPKSGHDTVSWYQQALGQGPQFIFQYYEEEERQRGNFPDRFSGHQFPNYSSELNVNALLLGDSALYLCASSLVAGGNGYGYTFGSGTRLTVV.

This clone was recorded a few times. CDR3 sequence reads: CASSLGPPGPMNTEAFF. The CDR3 nucleotides are TGTGCCAGCAGTTTGGGACCTCCGGGACCGATGAACACTGAAGCTTTCTTT. This rearrangement joins TRBV28 to TRBJ1-1, with D perhaps TRBD1 (5 bases). Trimming cost V 3 bases and J 0 bases, with 17 bases left between them. The CDR3 runs 17 residues. Germline V gene data show CDR1 as MDHEN and CDR2 as SYDVKM.

The chain combines TRBV19 with TRBJ2-1; 8 bases are a match to TRBD2. The CDR3 totals 15 residues. Germline CDR1 and CDR2: LNHDA and SQIVND (reference sequence). V was pared by 6 bases and J by 8 bases, with 12 bases of the junction left unmatched. The CDR3: CASSPIAGPTYEQFF. The CDR3 DNA reads as TGTGCCAGTAGCCCGATAGCGGGACCAACCTATGAGCAGTTCTTC.

The rearrangement uses TRBV6-5 and TRBJ1-2, with D perhaps matching TRBD1 (5 bases). Germline CDR1 MNHEY, CDR2 SVGAGI. Trimming pared 7 bases from V and 4 bases from J, leaving 10 bases between. The CDR3 is 12 residues long. The CDR3 coding sequence is TGTGCCAGCATTGGGGCTGGCTATGGCTACACCTTC. Protein product: CASIGAGYGYTF.

The chain is built from TRBV6-4 and TRBJ1-6; tentative D call: TRBD1 (5 bases). The CDR3 runs 15 residues. CDR1 and CDR2 from the germline V gene are MRHNA and SNTAGT. Trimming removed 2 bases at V and 10 bases at J, with 15 bases between. This CDR3 reads CASSDLGIGESPLHF. DNA for the CDR3: TGTGCCAGCAGTGACCTCGGCATAGGGGAGTCACCCCTCCACTTT.

In this sample, this clone turned up a few times. The chain joins TRBV5-1 to TRBJ1-4, with 8 bases matching TRBD1. V dropped 2 bases and J dropped 5; count of bases not matched to a gene: 8. The CDR3 length is 16 residues. In germline, CDR1 is SGHRS, CDR2 YFSETQ. The CDR3 DNA reads TGCGCCAGCAGCTTCAATACGGGACAGGTCAATGAAAAACTGTTTTTT. This codes for CASSFNTGQVNEKLFF.

The gene calls are TRBV30 and TRBJ1-5, with TRBD1 as a possible D gene (6 bases). CDR3 length: 16 amino acids. Trimming removed 2 bases from V and 4 bases from J, with 18 bases in between. The germline gives CDR1 GTSNPN, CDR2 SVGIG (reference sequence). This CDR3 reads CAWSLPTGLGNQPQHF. CDR3 DNA: TGTGCCTGGAGTCTCCCCACAGGGTTAGGAAATCAGCCCCAGCATTTT. Together with reference TRBV30 and TRBJ1-5, the CDR3 gives the full variable domain: SQTIHQWPATLVQPVGSPLSLECTVEGTSNPNLYWYRQAAGRGLQLLFYSVGIGQISSEVPQNLSASRPQDRQFILSSKKLLLSDSGFYLCAWSLPTGLGNQPQHFGDGTRLSIL.

The rearrangement joins TRBV2 to TRBJ2-7, with D possibly matching TRBD1 (6 bases). Germline lookup yields CDR1 SNHLY and CDR2 FYNNEI. The V and J ends lost 0 bases and 2 bases respectively, with 11 bases between them. The CDR3 spans 15 residues. This chain's CDR3 is CASSEAIGGAYEQYF. For the CDR3, the DNA is TGTGCCAGCAGTGAAGCGATTGGGGGCGCCTACGAGCAGTACTTC.

J is TRBJ2-5 and V is TRBV5-6, with D possibly TRBD2 on 7 matching bases. The CDR3 contains 13 residues. The V gene lost 1 base and the J gene lost 10 bases, with 14 bases spanning the gap. Germline values: CDR1 SGHDT, CDR2 YYEEEE. This CDR3 is CASSLMGGQGQYF. The CDR3 DNA sequence: TGTGCCAGCAGCTTGATGGGGGGGCAGGGCCAGTACTTC.

The V call is TRBV9, the J call TRBJ1-6; possible D gene TRBD1, 5 bases. CDR3 length: 14 residues. Germline assignment: CDR1 SGDLS and CDR2 YYNGEE. V was cut by 0 bases and J by 10 bases, with 11 bases left in between. DNA for the CDR3: TGTGCCAGCAGCGTAGGAGGGGAGGCCTCACCCCTCCACTTT. Translating it yields CASSVGGEASPLHF. Based on the CDR3 plus reference TRBV9 and TRBJ1-6, the full variable domain is DSGVTQTPKHLITATGQRVTLRCSPRSGDLSVYWYQQSLDQGLQFLIQYYNGEERAKGNILERFSAQQFPDLHSELNLSSLELGDSALYFCASSVGGEASPLHFGNGTRLTVT.

The chain links TRBV5-1 to TRBJ1-6; D possibly corresponds to TRBD1 (6 bases). The CDR3 consists of 15 residues. The germline V gene has CDR1 SGHRS and CDR2 YFSETQ. V lost 1 base and J 8 bases, leaving 13 bases between the germline ends. Here the CDR3 reads CASSLLPGADSPLHF. CDR3 nucleotides: TGCGCCAGCAGCTTGCTCCCGGGGGCAGATTCACCCCTCCACTTT.

This chain uses TRBV28 with TRBJ1-2; maybe TRBD1 (6 bases). V gave up 2 bases and J gave up 4 bases, with 11 bases separating them. CDR3 length: 14 amino acids. Looked up from germline, CDR1 is MDHEN and CDR2 is SYDVKM. The CDR3 loop reads CASSLRQDSYGYTF. The CDR3 region has the DNA TGTGCCAGCAGTTTACGACAGGACTCCTATGGCTACACCTTC.

The rearrangement uses TRBV19 and TRBJ1-3; D remains unclear. CDR3 length: 13 residues. V gave up 5 bases and J gave up 3 bases, with 8 bases separating them. Germline-derived CDR1 and CDR2 are LNHDA and SQIVND (reference sequence). The CDR3 reads CASSASHGNTIYF. CDR3 coding DNA: TGTGCCAGTAGTGCAAGCCATGGAAACACCATATATTTT.

This clone was observed a few times. The CDR3 loop reads CASSSGQGRANTEAFF. The CDR3 bases are TGTGCCAGCAGCTCCGGACAGGGGAGGGCGAACACTGAAGCTTTCTTT. This sequence joins TRBV7-9 and TRBJ1-1; 9 bases are a match to TRBD1. J lost 1 base, V lost 4 bases, and 7 bases had no gene match. The CDR3 sequence is 16 residues long. Germline values: CDR1 SEHNR, CDR2 FQNEAQ (reference sequence).

The rearrangement links TRBV28 to TRBJ2-1; weak D call: TRBD2 (6 bases). The germline V and J ends were trimmed by 8 bases and 0 bases, with 11 bases remaining between them. The germline V gene has CDR1 MDHEN and CDR2 SYDVKM. The CDR3 is made up of 14 amino acids. The CDR3 DNA reads TGTGCCAGCGGGGGAGGCACCTCCTACAATGAGCAGTTCTTC. It translates to CASGGGTSYNEQFF.

The chain carries TRBV10-3 and TRBJ2-7; D remains ambiguous. CDR3 length: 18 amino acids. V was shortened by 0 bases and J by 3 bases, with 21 bases between the two germline ends. Per germline, CDR1 ENHRY and CDR2 SYGVKD. The CDR3 DNA sequence: TGTGCCATCAGTGAGTCCGATCTGATGGGGAACGGTGGCTACGAGCAGTACTTC. Its translation is CAISESDLMGNGGYEQYF.